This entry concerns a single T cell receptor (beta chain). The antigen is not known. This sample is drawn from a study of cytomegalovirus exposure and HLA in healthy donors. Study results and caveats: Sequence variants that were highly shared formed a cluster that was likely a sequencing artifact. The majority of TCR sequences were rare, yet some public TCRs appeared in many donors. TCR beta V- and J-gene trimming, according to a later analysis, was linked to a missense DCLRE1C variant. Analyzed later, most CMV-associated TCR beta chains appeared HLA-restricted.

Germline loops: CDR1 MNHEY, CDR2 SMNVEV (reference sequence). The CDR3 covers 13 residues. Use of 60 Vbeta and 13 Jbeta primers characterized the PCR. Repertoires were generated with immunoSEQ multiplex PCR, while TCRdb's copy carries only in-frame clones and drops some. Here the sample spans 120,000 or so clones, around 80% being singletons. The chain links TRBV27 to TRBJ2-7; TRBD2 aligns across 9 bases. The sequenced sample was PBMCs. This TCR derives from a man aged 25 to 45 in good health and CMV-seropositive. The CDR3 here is CASSGISNYEQYF. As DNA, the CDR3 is TGTGCTTCTAGCGGGATCTCAAATTACGAGCAGTACTTC.